This record looks at one T cell receptor (beta chain) sequence and its context. Its antigen remains unidentified. The sample originates from a study of T cell clonotyping in hematopoietic cell transplantation. Study-level information: Recipient samples before transplant were obtained post-cytoreduction.

Whole-study results and caveats: After transplant, recipient diversity fell while pathologically expanded clonotypes grew through day 180. CD4 and CD8 repertoire contributions could not be separated without sorting.

Libraries were prepared by immunoSEQ multiplex PCR; TCRdb keeps only in-frame clonotypes and omits some of them. Of about 6,800 clones detected, roughly 88% appear once; the ten largest clones hold less than 4%. Regarding time point: recipient sample about 28 days before transplant, after cytoreduction. Recipients were bled about 28 days pretransplant and at posttransplant days 30, 100, 180. V was pared by 6 bases and J by 2 bases, with 17 bases between. Germline CDR1 MNHEY, CDR2 SMNVEV (reference sequence). The CDR3 has 15 amino acids. This material consisted of peripheral blood mononuclear cells, taken before stem cell transplant. The receptor was isolated from a man aged 25 to 40 with acute myeloid leukemia. Some clones in this sample may be carry-over from other donors' samples. The rearrangement links TRBV27 to TRBJ2-7; perhaps TRBD1 as D (6 bases). The CDR3 is CASSSGTPIPYEQYF. The DNA of the CDR3 is TGTGCCAGCAGCTCCGGGACACCGATCCCCTACGAGCAGTACTTC.